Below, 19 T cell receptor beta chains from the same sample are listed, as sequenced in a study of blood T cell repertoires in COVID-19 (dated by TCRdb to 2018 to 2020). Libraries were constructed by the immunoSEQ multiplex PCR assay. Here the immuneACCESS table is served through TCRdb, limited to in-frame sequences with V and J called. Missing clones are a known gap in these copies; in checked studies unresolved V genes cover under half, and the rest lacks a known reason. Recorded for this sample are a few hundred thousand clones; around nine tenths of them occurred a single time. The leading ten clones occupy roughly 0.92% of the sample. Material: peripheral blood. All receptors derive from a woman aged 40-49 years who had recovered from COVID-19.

CDR3 bases: TGTGCCAGCAGCCCGAACAGGGGAGAGACCCAGTACTTC. It yields the protein CASSPNRGETQYF. The chain joins TRBV7-3 to TRBJ2-5; TRBD1 aligns across 7 bases. V was clipped by 5 bases and J by 4 bases; unmatched bases: 4. The CDR3 spans 13 residues. The germline gives CDR1 SGHTA, CDR2 FQGTGA.

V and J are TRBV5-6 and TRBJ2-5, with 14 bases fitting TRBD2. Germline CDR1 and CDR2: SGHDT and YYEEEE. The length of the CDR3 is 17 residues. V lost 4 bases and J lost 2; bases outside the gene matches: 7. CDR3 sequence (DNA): TGTGCCAGCAGCGGAGGGACTAGCGGGAGAGGTCAAGAGACCCAGTACTTC. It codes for CASSGGTSGRGQETQYF.

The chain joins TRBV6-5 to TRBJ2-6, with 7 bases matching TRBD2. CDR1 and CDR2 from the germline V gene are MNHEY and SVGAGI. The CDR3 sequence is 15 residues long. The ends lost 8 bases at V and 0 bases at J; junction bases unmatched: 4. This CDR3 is CASSRDYSGANVLTF. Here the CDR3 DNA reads TGTGCCAGCTCCAGGGACTACTCTGGGGCCAACGTCCTGACTTTC.

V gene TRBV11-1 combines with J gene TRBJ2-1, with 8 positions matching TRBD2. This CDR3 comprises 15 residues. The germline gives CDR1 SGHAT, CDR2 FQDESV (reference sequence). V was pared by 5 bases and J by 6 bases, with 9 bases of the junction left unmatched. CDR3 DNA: TGTGCCAGCAGCGCGGGAGGAACCGGACGCAATGAGCAGTTCTTC. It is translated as CASSAGGTGRNEQFF.

The CDR3: CASSPAPGGGGTEAFF. In DNA form, the CDR3 reads TGTGCCAGCAGCCCCGCACCGGGCGGGGGCGGGACTGAAGCTTTCTTT. The rearrangement joins TRBV5-4 to TRBJ1-1; tentative D call: TRBD1 (6 bases). This CDR3 region has 16 residues. Trimming cost V 4 bases and J 5 bases, with 21 bases left between them. Germline V lookup: CDR1 SGHNT, CDR2 YYREEE (reference sequence).

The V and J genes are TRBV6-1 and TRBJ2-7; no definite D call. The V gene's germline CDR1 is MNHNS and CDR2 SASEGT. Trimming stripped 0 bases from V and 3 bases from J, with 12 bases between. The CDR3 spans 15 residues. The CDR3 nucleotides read TGTGCCAGCAGTGAAGCGCTGGCAGGCAACTACGAGCAGTACTTC. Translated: CASSEALAGNYEQYF.

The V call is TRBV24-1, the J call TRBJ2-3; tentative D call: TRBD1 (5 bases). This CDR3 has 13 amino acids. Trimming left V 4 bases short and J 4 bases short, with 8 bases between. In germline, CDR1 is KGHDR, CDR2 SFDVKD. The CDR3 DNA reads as TGTGCCACCAGTGACCCAGGGTCAGATACGCAGTATTTT. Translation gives CATSDPGSDTQYF.

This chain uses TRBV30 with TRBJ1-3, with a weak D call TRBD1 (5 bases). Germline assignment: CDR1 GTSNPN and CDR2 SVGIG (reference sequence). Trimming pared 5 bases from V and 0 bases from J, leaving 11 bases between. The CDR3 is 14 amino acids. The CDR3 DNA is TGTGCCTGGGAAGACAGTAGCTCTGGAAACACCATATATTTT. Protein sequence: CAWEDSSSGNTIYF.

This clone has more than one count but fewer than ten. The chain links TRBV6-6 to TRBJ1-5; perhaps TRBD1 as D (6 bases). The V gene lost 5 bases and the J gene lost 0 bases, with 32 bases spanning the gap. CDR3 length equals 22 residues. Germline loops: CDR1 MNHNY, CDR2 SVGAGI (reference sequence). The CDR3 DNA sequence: TGTGCCAGCAGTCCTCGGACGGTGGGGGTTTGGGGGGGCGGCTATAGCAATCAGCCCCAGCATTTT. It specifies CASSPRTVGVWGGGYSNQPQHF.

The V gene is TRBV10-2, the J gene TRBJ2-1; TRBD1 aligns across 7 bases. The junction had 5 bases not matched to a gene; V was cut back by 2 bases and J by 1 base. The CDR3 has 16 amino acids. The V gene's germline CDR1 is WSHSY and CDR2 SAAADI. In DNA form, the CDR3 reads TGCGCCAGCAGTGAGGCCACAGGGGTTTCCTACAATGAGCAGTTCTTC. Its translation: CASSEATGVSYNEQFF.

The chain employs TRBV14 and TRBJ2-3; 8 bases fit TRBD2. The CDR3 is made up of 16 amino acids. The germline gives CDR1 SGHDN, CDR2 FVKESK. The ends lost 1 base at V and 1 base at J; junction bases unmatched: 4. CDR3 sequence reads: CASSQVPGGGTDTQYF. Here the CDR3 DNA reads TGTGCCAGCAGCCAAGTCCCGGGAGGGGGCACAGATACGCAGTATTTT.

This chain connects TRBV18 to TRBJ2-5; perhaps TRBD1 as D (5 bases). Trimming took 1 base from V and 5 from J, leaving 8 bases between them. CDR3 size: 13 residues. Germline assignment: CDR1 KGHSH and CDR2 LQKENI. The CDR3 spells CASSPQGWETQYF. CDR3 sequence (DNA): TGTGCCAGCTCACCACAGGGGTGGGAGACCCAGTACTTC.

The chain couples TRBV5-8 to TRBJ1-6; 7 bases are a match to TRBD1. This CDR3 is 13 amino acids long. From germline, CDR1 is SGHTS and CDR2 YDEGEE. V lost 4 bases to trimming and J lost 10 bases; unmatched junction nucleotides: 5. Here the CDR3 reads CASSLEQGSPLHF. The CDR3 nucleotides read TGTGCCAGCAGCCTCGAACAGGGGTCACCCCTCCACTTT. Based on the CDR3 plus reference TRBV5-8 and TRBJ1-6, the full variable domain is EAGVTQSPTHLIKTRGQQATLRCSPISGHTSVYWYQQALGLGLQFLLWYDEGEERNRGNFPPRFSGRQFPNYSSELNVNALELEDSALYLCASSLEQGSPLHFGNGTRLTVT.

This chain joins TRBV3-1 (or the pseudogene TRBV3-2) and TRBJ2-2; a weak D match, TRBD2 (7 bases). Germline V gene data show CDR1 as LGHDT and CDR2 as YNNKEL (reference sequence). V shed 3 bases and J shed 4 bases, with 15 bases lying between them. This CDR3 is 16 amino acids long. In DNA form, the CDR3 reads TGTGCCAGCAGCCACCGAGAAGGGGGGGTCACCGGGGAGCTGTTTTTT. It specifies CASSHREGGVTGELFF.

The CDR3 loop is CASSLGGVGTDTQYF. DNA for the CDR3: TGTGCCAGCAGCTTGGGGGGAGTTGGCACAGATACGCAGTATTTT. The chain uses TRBV7-9 and TRBJ2-3, with a weak D call TRBD2 (6 bases). Germline V CDR1 and CDR2: SEHNR, FQNEAQ (reference sequence). V lost 3 bases, J lost 1 base, and 11 bases lay in between. CDR3 length equals 15 residues.

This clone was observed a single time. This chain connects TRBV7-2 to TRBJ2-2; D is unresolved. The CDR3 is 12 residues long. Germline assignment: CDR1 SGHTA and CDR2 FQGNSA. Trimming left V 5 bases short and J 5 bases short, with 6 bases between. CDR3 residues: CASSPGTGELFF. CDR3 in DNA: TGTGCCAGCAGCCCAGGTACCGGGGAGCTGTTTTTT.

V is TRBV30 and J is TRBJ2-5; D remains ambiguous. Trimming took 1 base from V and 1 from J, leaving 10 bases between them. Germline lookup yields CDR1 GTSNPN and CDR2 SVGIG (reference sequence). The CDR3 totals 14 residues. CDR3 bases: TGTGCCTGGAGTGGGGTGGGCTTCCAAGAGACCCAGTACTTC. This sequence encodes CAWSGVGFQETQYF.

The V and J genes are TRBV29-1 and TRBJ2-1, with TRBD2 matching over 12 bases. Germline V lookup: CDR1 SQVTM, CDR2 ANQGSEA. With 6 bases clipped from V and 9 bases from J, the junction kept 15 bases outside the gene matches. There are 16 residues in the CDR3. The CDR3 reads CSVKTSGSEKGGEQFF. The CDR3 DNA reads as TGCAGCGTCAAGACTAGCGGGAGTGAGAAGGGTGGTGAGCAGTTCTTC.

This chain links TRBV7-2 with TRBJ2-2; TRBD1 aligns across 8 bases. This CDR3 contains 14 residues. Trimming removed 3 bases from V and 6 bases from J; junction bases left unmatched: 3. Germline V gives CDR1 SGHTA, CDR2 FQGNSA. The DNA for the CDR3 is TGTGCCAGCAGCTTGAGGACAGGGCCCGGGGAGCTGTTTTTT. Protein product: CASSLRTGPGELFF.